This passage covers 11 T cell receptor beta chains from one sample sequenced in a study of shared clonotypes between healthy human individuals (dated by TCRdb to the early 2020s). Library preparation used the immunoSEQ multiplex PCR assay. What TCRdb holds here is the immuneACCESS table cut down to in-frame rearrangements. Part of the clones is not present; checked against another copy, under half of the missing clones reflect an unresolved V gene, and the others are unexplained. In all, the sample holds 2,500,000 or so clones, and roughly 93% of those were seen once. 0.36% of the sample lies in the top ten. Sequences were obtained from naive CD4+ T cells from PBMCs. The sample's cell subset or site label, in plain terms: CD45RA+ positively selected. The origin of the receptors is a man between 18 and 29 years old in good health. Some clones in this sample may be carry-over from other donors' samples.

V usage is TRBV6-5 and J usage is TRBJ1-1; 8 positions match TRBD1. The CDR3 consists of 15 residues. Trimming at V came to 6 bases and at J to 6 bases, leaving 12 bases not matched to a gene. The germline V gene has CDR1 MNHEY and CDR2 SVGAGI. CDR3 DNA sequence: TGTGCCAGCAGCTACGCAGGGGGCGGCTCTGCTGAAGCTTTCTTT. Translation: CASSYAGGGSAEAFF.

The rearrangement links TRBV27 to TRBJ2-2; 8 nucleotides match TRBD1. The CDR3 has 15 residues. V shed 8 bases and J 5 bases; nucleotides not matched to a gene: 10. The germline V gene has CDR1 MNHEY and CDR2 SMNVEV (reference sequence). For the CDR3, the DNA is TGTGCCAGCCGGACCGACAGGGGAAGGACCGGGGAGCTGTTTTTT. It translates to CASRTDRGRTGELFF.

The CDR3 region has the DNA TGTGCCAGCAGTGTTTTCTCCTACGAGCAGTACTTC. It yields the protein CASSVFSYEQYF. The chain employs TRBV2 and TRBJ2-7; D uncertain. Per the germline V gene, CDR1 is SNHLY and CDR2 is FYNNEI. V was shortened by 4 bases and J by 0 bases, with 4 bases between the two germline ends. This CDR3 region has 12 residues. Drawing the rest from reference TRBV2 and TRBJ2-7, the complete variable domain is EPEVTQTPSHQVTQMGQEVILRCVPISNHLYFYWYRQILGQKVEFLVSFYNNEISEKSEIFDDQFSVERPDGSNFTLKIRSTKLEDSAMYFCASSVFSYEQYFGPGTRLTVT.

The genes are TRBV28 and TRBJ1-5; 7 bases agree with TRBD1. With V trimmed by 9 bases and J by 5 bases, 4 bases remained unmatched. The CDR3 contains 12 residues. Germline V gene sequence: CDR1 MDHEN, CDR2 SYDVKM. The CDR3 nucleotides read TGTGCCAGTCGACAGGGCGATCAGCCCCAGCATTTT. Its protein product is CASRQGDQPQHF.

In DNA form, the CDR3 reads TGTGCCAGCAGCTTCCTTCTGGAGAGGCACCGGATATACAATGAGCAGTTCTTC. Translating gives CASSFLLERHRIYNEQFF. This rearrangement joins TRBV11-3 to TRBJ2-1; D gene uncertain. Germline V gene sequence: CDR1 SGHNT, CDR2 YENEEA. This CDR3 comprises 18 residues. Trimming cost V 3 bases and J 4 bases, with 22 bases left between them.

The V and J genes are TRBV5-1 and TRBJ2-7, with 7 bases aligning to TRBD2. J was trimmed by 5 bases and V by 0 bases; bases with no gene match: 8. This CDR3 region has 15 residues. Germline CDR1 is SGHRS and CDR2 is YFSETQ. The CDR3 DNA reads as TGCGCCAGCAGCTTGGGCGGGAGCCACGCTGACGAGCAGTACTTC. Translated, it gives CASSLGGSHADEQYF.

The table lists this clone with a count of one. V gene TRBV2 combines with J gene TRBJ2-2; D is undetermined. Germline V gene lookup returns CDR1 SNHLY and CDR2 FYNNEI. V was cut by 7 bases and J by 4 bases, with 13 bases left in between. The CDR3 covers 14 residues. The CDR3 reads CASNWNLGTGELFF. CDR3 nucleotide sequence: TGTGCCAGCAATTGGAACCTTGGCACCGGGGAGCTGTTTTTT.

The genes are TRBV25-1 and TRBJ2-1; the match to TRBD2 covers 9 bases. CDR3 length: 18 residues. Germline trimming cut 3 bases from V and 0 bases from J; bases unmatched to any gene: 9. Germline V gives CDR1 MGHDK, CDR2 SYGVNS. The DNA of the CDR3 is TGTGCCAGCAGTGAGGGGCTAGCGGGATACTCCTCCTACAATGAGCAGTTCTTC. Protein product: CASSEGLAGYSSYNEQFF.

This clone was counted a few times. The same CDR3 can be traced to other DNA sequences in this sample. J is TRBJ1-1 and V is TRBV28; TRBD1 matches at 7 bases. The CDR3 runs to 14 residues. Germline V CDR1 and CDR2: MDHEN, SYDVKM. Trimming took 6 bases from V and 0 from J; bases not matched to a gene: 4. For the CDR3, the DNA is TGTGCCAGCAGCCAAACAGGGGTGAACACTGAAGCTTTCTTT. Amino acids: CASSQTGVNTEAFF.

Points on this clone: Other DNA sequences of this sample code for an identical CDR3. The chain is built from TRBV9 and TRBJ1-6; D gene unclear. Germline V CDR1 and CDR2: SGDLS, YYNGEE. Trimming took 0 bases from V and 7 from J, leaving 5 bases between them. There are 13 residues in the CDR3. CDR3 sequence: CASSVGGNSPLHF. The CDR3 DNA sequence: TGTGCCAGCAGCGTAGGAGGGAATTCACCCCTCCACTTT.

The chain is built from TRBV5-1 and TRBJ1-6; 7 bases map to TRBD1. Trimming removed 4 bases from V and 15 bases from J; junction bases left unmatched: 7. The CDR3 runs to 12 residues. CDR1 is SGHRS, CDR2 YFSETQ, per germline. CDR3 protein: CASSVLQGSLHF. CDR3 nucleotide sequence: TGCGCCAGCAGCGTCCTACAGGGGAGCCTCCACTTT.